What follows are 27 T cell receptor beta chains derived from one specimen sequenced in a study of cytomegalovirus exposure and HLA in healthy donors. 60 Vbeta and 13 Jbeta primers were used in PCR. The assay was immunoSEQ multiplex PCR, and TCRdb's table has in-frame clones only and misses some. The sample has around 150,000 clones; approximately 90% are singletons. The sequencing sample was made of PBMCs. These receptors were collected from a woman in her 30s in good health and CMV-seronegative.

CDR3 nucleotide sequence: TGTGCCAGCAGCCAGGGTGAACAGCCCCAGCATTTT. As protein: CASSQGEQPQHF. The gene calls are TRBV28 and TRBJ1-5, with D possibly TRBD1 on 5 matching bases. Trimming cost V 6 bases and J 7 bases, with 10 bases left between them. This CDR3 has 12 residues. From germline, CDR1 is MDHEN and CDR2 SYDVKM.

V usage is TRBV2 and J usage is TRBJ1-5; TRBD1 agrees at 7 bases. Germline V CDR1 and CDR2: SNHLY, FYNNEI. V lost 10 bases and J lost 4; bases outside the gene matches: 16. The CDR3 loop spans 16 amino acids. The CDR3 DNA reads TGTGCCATCAGCGGGGAGCCGGGACAGAAAAATCAGCCCCAGCATTTT. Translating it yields CAISGEPGQKNQPQHF.

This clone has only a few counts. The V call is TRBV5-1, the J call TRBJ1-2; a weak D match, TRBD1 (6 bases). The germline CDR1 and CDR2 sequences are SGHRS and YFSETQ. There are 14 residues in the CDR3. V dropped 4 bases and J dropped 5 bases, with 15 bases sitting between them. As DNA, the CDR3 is TGCGCCAGCAGCGCGCAACAGGGAGAGTATGGCTACACCTTC. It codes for CASSAQQGEYGYTF.

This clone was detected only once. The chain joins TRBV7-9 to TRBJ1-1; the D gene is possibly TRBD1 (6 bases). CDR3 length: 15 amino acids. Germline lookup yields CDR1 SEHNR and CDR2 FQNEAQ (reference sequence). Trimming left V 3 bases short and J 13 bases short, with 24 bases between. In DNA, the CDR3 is TGTGCCAGCAGCTTCTCCCTTTACCCCAGGGGTGGTGATTTCTTT. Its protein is CASSFSLYPRGGDFF.

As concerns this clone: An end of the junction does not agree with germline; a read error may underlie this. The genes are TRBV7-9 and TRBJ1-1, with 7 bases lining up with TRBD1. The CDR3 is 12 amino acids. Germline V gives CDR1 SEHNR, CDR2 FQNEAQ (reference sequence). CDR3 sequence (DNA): TGTTCCAGCAGCCGGGACAGCCGCGACGCTTTCTTT. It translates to CSSSRDSRDAFF.

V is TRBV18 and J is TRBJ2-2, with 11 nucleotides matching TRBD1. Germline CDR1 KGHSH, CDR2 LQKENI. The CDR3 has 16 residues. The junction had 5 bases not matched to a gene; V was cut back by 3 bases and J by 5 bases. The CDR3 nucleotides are TGTGCCAGCTCACCCCAAGGACAGGGGGCTACCGGGGAGCTGTTTTTT. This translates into CASSPQGQGATGELFF.

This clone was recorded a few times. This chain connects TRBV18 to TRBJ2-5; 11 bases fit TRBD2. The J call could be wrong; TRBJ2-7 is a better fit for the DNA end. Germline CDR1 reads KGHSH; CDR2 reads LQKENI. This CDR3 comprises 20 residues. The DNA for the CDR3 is TGTGCCAGCTCACCACCGATAACACTAGCGGGAGACCGAAGTCTCTACGAGCAGTACTTC. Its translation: CASSPPITLAGDRSLYEQYF.

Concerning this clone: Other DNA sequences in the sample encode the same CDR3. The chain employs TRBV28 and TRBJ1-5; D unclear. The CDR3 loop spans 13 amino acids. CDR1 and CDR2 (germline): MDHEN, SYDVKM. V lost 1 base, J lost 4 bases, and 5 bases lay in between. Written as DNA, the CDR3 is TGTGCCAGCAGTTTATCGGGGAATCAGCCCCAGCATTTT. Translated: CASSLSGNQPQHF.

Here the CDR3 reads CASSSGGGSTNEKLFF. In nucleotides, the CDR3 is TGTGCCAGCAGCTCCGGGGGGGGCAGCACTAATGAAAAACTGTTTTTT. The V call is TRBV7-9, the J call TRBJ1-4, with D perhaps matching TRBD1 (6 bases). This CDR3 is 16 amino acids long. V lost 4 bases and J lost 2, with 14 bases in between. Germline V gene lookup returns CDR1 SEHNR and CDR2 FQNEAQ (reference sequence).

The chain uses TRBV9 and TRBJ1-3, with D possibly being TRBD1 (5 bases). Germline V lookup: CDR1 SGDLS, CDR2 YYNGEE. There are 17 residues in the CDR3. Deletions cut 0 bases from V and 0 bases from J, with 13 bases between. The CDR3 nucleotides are TGTGCCAGCAGCGTAGATGTGACAGTCATCTCTGGAAACACCATATATTTT. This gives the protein CASSVDVTVISGNTIYF.

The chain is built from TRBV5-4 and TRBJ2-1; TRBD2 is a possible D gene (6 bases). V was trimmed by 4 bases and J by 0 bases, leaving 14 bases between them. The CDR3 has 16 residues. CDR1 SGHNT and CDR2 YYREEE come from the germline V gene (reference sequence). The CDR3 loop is CASSRGSGSSYNEQFF. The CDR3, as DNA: TGTGCCAGCAGCCGCGGTAGCGGAAGCTCCTACAATGAGCAGTTCTTC.

This chain's CDR3 is CASADTLTYEQYF. The CDR3 region has the DNA TGTGCCAGCGCCGACACCCTAACCTACGAGCAGTACTTC. V usage is TRBV7-9 and J usage is TRBJ2-7; the D is unclear. V gave up 8 bases and J gave up 2 bases, with 13 bases separating them. CDR3 length: 13 amino acids. Looked up from germline, CDR1 is SEHNR and CDR2 is FQNEAQ (reference sequence).

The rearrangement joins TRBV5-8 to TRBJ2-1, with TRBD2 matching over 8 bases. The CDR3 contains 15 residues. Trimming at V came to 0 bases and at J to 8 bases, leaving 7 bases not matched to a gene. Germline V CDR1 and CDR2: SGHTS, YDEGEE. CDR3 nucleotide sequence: TGTGCCAGCAGCTTGGCCGAGCGGGAGCACGATGAGCAGTTCTTC. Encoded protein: CASSLAEREHDEQFF.

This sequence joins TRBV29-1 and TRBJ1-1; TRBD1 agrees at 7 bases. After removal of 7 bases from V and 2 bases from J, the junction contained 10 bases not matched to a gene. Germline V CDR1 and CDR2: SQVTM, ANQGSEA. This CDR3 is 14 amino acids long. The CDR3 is CSGATGKVNTEAFF. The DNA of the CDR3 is TGCAGCGGAGCGACAGGGAAGGTTAACACTGAAGCTTTCTTT.

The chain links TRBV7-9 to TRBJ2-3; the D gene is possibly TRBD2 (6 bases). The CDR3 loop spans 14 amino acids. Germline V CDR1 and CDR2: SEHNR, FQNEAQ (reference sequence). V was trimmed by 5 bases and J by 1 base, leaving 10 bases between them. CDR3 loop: CASSDKRGTDTQYF. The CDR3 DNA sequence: TGTGCCAGCAGCGATAAGCGGGGCACAGATACGCAGTATTTT.

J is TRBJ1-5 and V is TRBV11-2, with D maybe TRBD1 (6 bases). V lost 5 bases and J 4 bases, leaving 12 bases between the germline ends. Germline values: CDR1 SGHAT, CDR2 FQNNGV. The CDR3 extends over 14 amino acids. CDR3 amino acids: CASSHQQGNQPQHF. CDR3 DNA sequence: TGTGCCAGCAGCCACCAACAGGGTAATCAGCCCCAGCATTTT.

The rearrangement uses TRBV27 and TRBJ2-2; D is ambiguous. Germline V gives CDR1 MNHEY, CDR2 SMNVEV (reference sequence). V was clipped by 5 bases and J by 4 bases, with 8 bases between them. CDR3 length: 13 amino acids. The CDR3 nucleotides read TGTGCCAGCAGTCCCGGGTCCACCGGGGAGCTGTTTTTT. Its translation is CASSPGSTGELFF.

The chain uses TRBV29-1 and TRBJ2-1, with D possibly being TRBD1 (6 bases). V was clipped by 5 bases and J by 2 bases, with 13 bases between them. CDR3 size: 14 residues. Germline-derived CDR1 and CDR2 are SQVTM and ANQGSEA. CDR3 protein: CSVPGWTAYNEQFF. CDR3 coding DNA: TGCAGCGTTCCTGGTTGGACAGCCTACAATGAGCAGTTCTTC.

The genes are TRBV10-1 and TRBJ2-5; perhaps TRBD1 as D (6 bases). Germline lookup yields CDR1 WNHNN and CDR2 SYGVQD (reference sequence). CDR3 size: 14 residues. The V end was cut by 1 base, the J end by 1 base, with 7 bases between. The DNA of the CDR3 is TGCGCCAGCAGTGAGTTGGGGGCCCAAGAGACCCAGTACTTC. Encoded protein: CASSELGAQETQYF.

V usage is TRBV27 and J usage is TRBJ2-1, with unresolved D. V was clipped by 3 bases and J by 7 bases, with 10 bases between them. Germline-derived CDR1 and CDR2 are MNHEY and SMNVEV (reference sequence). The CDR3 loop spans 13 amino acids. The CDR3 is CASSFRVSNEQFF. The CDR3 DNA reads TGTGCCAGCAGTTTTCGGGTTTCGAATGAGCAGTTCTTC.

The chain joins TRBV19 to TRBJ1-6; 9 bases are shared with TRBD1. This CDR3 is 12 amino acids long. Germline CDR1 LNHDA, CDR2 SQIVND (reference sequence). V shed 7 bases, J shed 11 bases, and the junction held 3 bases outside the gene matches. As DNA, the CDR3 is TGTGCCAGTATGGGACAGGGAACACCCCTCCACTTT. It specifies CASMGQGTPLHF.

CDR3 in DNA: TGTGCCAGCAGTGAAGCAGGCAGGGGCCATCAGCCCCAGCATTTT. As protein: CASSEAGRGHQPQHF. The chain joins TRBV6-1 to TRBJ1-5, with D maybe TRBD1 (6 bases). The CDR3 consists of 15 residues. V lost 0 bases to trimming and J lost 5 bases, with 11 bases between them. Germline V gives CDR1 MNHNS, CDR2 SASEGT.

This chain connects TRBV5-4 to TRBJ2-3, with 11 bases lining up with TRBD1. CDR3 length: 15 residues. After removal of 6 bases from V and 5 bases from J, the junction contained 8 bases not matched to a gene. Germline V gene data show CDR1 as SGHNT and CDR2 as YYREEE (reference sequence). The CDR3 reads CASKRPGQGVDTQYF. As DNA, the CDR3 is TGTGCCAGCAAAAGACCGGGACAGGGGGTAGATACGCAGTATTTT.

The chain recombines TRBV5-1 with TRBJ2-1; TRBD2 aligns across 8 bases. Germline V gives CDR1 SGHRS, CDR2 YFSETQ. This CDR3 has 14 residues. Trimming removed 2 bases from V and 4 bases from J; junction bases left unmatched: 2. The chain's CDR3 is CASSFSSGYNEQFF. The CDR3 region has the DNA TGCGCCAGCAGCTTTTCTAGCGGGTACAATGAGCAGTTCTTC.

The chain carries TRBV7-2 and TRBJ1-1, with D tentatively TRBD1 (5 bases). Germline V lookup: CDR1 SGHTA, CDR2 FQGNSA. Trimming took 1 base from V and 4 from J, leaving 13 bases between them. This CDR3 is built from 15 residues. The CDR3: CASSLVPRVVTEAFF. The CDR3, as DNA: TGTGCCAGCAGCTTAGTCCCCAGGGTAGTCACTGAAGCTTTCTTT.

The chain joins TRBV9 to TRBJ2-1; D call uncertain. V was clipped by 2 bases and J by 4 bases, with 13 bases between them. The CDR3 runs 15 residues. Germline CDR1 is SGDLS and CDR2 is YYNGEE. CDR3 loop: CASSVNTVQYNEQFF. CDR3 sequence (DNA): TGTGCCAGCAGCGTTAATACAGTCCAGTACAATGAGCAGTTCTTC.

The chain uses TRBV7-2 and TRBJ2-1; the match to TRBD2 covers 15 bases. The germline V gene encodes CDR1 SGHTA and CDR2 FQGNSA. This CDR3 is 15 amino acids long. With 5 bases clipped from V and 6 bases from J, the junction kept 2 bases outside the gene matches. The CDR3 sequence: CASSVGLAGGNEQFF. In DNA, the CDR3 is TGTGCCAGCAGCGTGGGACTAGCGGGGGGCAATGAGCAGTTCTTC. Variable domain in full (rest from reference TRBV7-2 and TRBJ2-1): GAGVSQSPSNKVTEKGKDVELRCDPISGHTALYWYRQSLGQGLEFLIYFQGNSAPDKSGLPSDRFSAERTGGSVSTLTIQRTQQEDSAVYLCASSVGLAGGNEQFFGPGTRLTVL.